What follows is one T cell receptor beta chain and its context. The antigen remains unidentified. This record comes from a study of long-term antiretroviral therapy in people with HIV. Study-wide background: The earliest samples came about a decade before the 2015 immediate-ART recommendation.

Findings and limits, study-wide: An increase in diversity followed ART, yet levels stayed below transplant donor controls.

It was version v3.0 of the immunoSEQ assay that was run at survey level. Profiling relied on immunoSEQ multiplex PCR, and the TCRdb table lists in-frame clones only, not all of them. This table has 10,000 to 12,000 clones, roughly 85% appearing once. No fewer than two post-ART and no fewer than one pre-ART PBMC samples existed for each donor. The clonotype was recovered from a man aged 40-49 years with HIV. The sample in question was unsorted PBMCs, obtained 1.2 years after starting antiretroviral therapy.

The CDR3, as DNA: TGTGCCAGTAGCCTCGCGATCCGAAGCTCTGGGGCCAACGTCCTGACTTTC. It specifies CASSLAIRSSGANVLTF. V usage is TRBV19 and J usage is TRBJ2-6, with D unresolved. Germline CDR1 is LNHDA and CDR2 is SQIVND (reference sequence). The V end was cut by 6 bases, the J end by 0 bases, with 15 bases between. This CDR3 region has 17 residues.